Below are 8 T cell receptor beta chains sequenced from a single sample in a study of T cells after yellow fever vaccination. TCRdb itself ran the 5' RACE reads through MiXCR, one entry per CDR3 protein. The table records 620,000 or so distinct CDR3 sequences, 17% of them present only once. The input for sequencing was PBMCs, taken 5 days after the first yellow fever vaccination. The receptors were gathered from a man between 18 and 29 years old who received the YFV17D yellow fever vaccine.

The genes are TRBV9 and TRBJ2-3; the D call may be TRBD1 or TRBD2 (5 bases each). Trimming took 3 bases from V and 3 from J, leaving 14 bases between them. Germline V gene sequence: CDR1 SGDLS, CDR2 YYNGEE. The CDR3 sequence is 15 residues long. The DNA for the CDR3 is TGTGCCAGCAGCGCCCGATGGGACGTTACAGATACGCAGTATTTT. Translation gives CASSARWDVTDTQYF.

In this sample, this clonotype turned up a few times. The V and J genes are TRBV24-1 and TRBJ2-1, with 7 bases fitting TRBD2. Germline trimming cut 5 bases from V and 1 base from J; bases unmatched to any gene: 4. Germline V gene sequence: CDR1 KGHDR, CDR2 SFDVKD. The CDR3 is 15 amino acids. In DNA form, the CDR3 reads TGTGCCACCAGTGCGACGGGGGGTTCCTACAATGAGCAGTTCTTC. Protein sequence: CATSATGGSYNEQFF.

This clonotype was detected only a few times. V is TRBV2 and J is TRBJ2-7; D remains unclear. The V end lost 2 bases, the J end lost 8 bases, and 19 bases lay between the germline ends. Per the germline V gene, CDR1 is SNHLY and CDR2 is FYNNEI. This CDR3 comprises 15 residues. CDR3 amino acids: CASSESPTSQGQQYV. As DNA, the CDR3 is TGTGCCAGCAGTGAATCCCCCACTTCCCAAGGGCAGCAGTACGTC.

This chain uses TRBV5-1 with TRBJ2-5; D ambiguous. The CDR3 consists of 14 residues. V lost 3 bases to trimming and J lost 2 bases, with 11 bases between them. Germline lookup yields CDR1 SGHRS and CDR2 YFSETQ. The CDR3 DNA reads as TGCGCCAGCAGCTCCGGCTCGTGGCAAGAGACCCAGTACTTC. This codes for CASSSGSWQETQYF. The full variable domain, with the rest looked up from reference TRBV5-1 and TRBJ2-5, is KAGVTQTPRYLIKTRGQQVTLSCSPISGHRSVSWYQQTPGQGLQFLFEYFSETQRNKGNFPGRFSGRQFSNSRSEMNVSTLELGDSALYLCASSSGSWQETQYFGPGTRLLVL.

The chain carries TRBV12-5 and TRBJ1-1; TRBD1 might be the D (6 bases). CDR1 is LGHNT, CDR2 FRNRAP, per germline. The CDR3 loop spans 14 amino acids. The ends were cut back, 3 bases at V and 10 bases at J, with 18 bases in the middle. Here the CDR3 reads CASGFKEGVRGAFF. The CDR3 region has the DNA TGTGCTAGTGGTTTTAAAGAGGGGGTGAGGGGAGCTTTCTTT.

This clonotype came up many times. The rearrangement joins TRBV29-1 to TRBJ1-2, with D perhaps TRBD1 (6 bases). Trimming pared 7 bases from V and 4 bases from J, leaving 16 bases between. CDR3 length equals 13 residues. Germline V gene sequence: CDR1 SQVTM, CDR2 ANQGSEA. The CDR3 spells CSALDSVTYGYTF. The CDR3 nucleotides are TGCAGCGCCCTGGACAGTGTAACCTATGGCTACACCTTC. Complete variable domain (other parts from reference TRBV29-1 and TRBJ1-2): SAVISQKPSRDICQRGTSLTIQCQVDSQVTMMFWYRQQPGQSLTLIATANQGSEATYESGFVIDKFPISRPNLTFSTLTVSNMSPEDSSIYLCSALDSVTYGYTFGSGTRLTVV.

This clonotype was detected many times. The CDR3 nucleotides read TGTGCCAGCAGTTTGTCGCCGGGGACAATCTACGAGCAGTACTTC. Its protein product is CASSLSPGTIYEQYF. The rearrangement uses TRBV12-3 or TRBV12-4 and TRBJ2-7; D might be TRBD1 (6 bases). The length of the CDR3 is 15 residues. Trimming removed 3 bases from V and 3 bases from J, with 15 bases in between.

The gene calls are TRBV11-2 and TRBJ2-3; D could derive from TRBD1 or TRBD2 (6 bases each). This CDR3 comprises 17 residues. Trimming took off 2 bases at V and 4 bases at J, with 19 bases between the two ends. Germline V lookup: CDR1 SGHAT, CDR2 FQNNGV. The CDR3 loop is CASSLNLPGAIADTQYF. DNA of the CDR3: TGTGCCAGCAGCTTAAACCTCCCGGGGGCGATAGCAGATACGCAGTATTTT.